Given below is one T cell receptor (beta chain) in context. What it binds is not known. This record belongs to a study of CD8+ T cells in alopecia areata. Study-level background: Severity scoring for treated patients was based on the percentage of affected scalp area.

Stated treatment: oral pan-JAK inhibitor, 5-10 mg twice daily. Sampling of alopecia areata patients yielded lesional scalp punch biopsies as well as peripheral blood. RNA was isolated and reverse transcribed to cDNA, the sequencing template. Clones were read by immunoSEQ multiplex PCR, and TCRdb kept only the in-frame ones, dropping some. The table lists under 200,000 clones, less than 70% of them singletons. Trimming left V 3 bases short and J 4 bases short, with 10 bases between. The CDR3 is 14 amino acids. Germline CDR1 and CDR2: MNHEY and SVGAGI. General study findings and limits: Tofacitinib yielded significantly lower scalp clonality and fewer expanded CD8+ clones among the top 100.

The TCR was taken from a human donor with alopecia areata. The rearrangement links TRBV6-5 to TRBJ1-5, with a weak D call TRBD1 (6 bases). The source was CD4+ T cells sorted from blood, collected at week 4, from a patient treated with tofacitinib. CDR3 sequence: CASSYGGENQPQHF. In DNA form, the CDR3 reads TGTGCCAGCAGTTATGGGGGCGAGAATCAGCCCCAGCATTTT.